What follows is one T cell receptor beta chain and its context. Antigen specificity is unknown. This sample is drawn from a study of shared clonotypes between healthy human individuals. Background on the study: For every donor, three CD4 naive, three CD4 memory, two CD8 naive and one CD8 memory plates were used.

Broader study findings: Researchers sampled only blood; tissue repertoires likely differ.

The CDR3 runs 12 residues. Trimming removed 2 bases at V and 4 bases at J, with 9 bases between. The germline V gene encodes CDR1 GTSNPN and CDR2 SVGIG (reference sequence). An assay was performed, and its level was deep. Every immunoSEQ plate was one replicate of a subset's evenly spread DNA. TCRdb's copy holds only in-frame clones and misses some; the assay was immunoSEQ multiplex PCR. The sample shows about 2.4 million clones, more than 85% of them seen only once. The sequence was collected from a man aged 18 to 30 in good health. Some clones in this sample may be carry-over from other donors' samples. The sequenced sample was naive CD4+ T cells from PBMCs. Documented subset: CD45RA+ positively selected. V is TRBV30 and J is TRBJ2-7; D gene ambiguous. The DNA of the CDR3 is TGTGCCTGGAGTTTGGACCAGTACGAGCAGTACTTC. Translated: CAWSLDQYEQYF.